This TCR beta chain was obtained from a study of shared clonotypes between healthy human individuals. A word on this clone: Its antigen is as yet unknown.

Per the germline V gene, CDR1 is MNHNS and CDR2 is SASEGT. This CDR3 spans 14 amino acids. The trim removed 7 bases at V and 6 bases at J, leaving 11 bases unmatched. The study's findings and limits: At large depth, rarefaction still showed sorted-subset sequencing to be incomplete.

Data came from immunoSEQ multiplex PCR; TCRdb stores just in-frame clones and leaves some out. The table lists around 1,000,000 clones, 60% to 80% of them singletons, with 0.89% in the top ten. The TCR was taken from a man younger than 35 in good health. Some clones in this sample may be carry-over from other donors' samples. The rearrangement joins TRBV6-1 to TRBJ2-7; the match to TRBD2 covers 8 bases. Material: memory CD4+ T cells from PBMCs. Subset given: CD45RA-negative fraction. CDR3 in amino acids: CASTSGGSAVEQYF. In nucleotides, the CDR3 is TGTGCCAGCACCTCGGGGGGGTCTGCAGTCGAGCAGTACTTC.